Listed below are T cell receptor beta chains from one sample, sequenced in a study of CD8+CD57+ T cells in acquired aplastic anemia. TCRdb re-called the reads with MiXCR, one entry per CDR3 protein. The repertoire holds about 150,000 distinct CDR3 sequences, 52% seen once, with over 9.5% in the top ten. The sample taken for sequencing was sorted CD4+, CD8+, or CD8+CD57+ T cells (not recorded which) from PBMCs. These receptors were taken from a human donor with aplastic anemia. Each CDR3 is given with its conserved first and last residue. The D gene is left open where the match is weak. The listing skips clone size in some rows; elsewhere it reads once, few, many or a size class.

V gene	clone size	J gene	D gene	CDR3 DNA	CDR3 protein
TRBV20-1	-	TRBJ2-3	-	TGCAGTGCTAGCGGGAGTGGCACAGATACGCAGTATTTT	CSASGSGTDTQYF
TRBV7-3	many	TRBJ2-5	-	TGTGCCAGCAGCTTGAATGGGGGGCGGGGAGAGACCCAGTACTTC	CASSLNGGRGETQYF
TRBV19	-	TRBJ1-6	-	TGTGCCAGTAGTACCCAACGGCAGGCCCTTAATTCACCCCTCCACTTT	CASSTQRQALNSPLHF
TRBV6-2/TRBV6-3	few	TRBJ1-4	-	TGTGCCAGCAGTTACCCACTTGACAGACGAGTCCCAGCCATTAATGAAAAACTGTTTTTT	CASSYPLDRRVPAINEKLFF
TRBV9	-	TRBJ2-1	TRBD1	TGTGCCAGCAGCGTAGGGGACAGGGTGAGGAATGAGCAGTTCTTC	CASSVGDRVRNEQFF
TRBV20-1	-	TRBJ1-1	-	TGCAGTGCTAGAGACTCCTGGGAGAGTGAAGCTTTCTTT	CSARDSWESEAFF
TRBV6-1	few	TRBJ2-1	-	TGTGCCAGCACTAAAGCAGGCGACAATGAGCAGTTCTTC	CASTKAGDNEQFF
TRBV5-4	many	TRBJ1-4	TRBD1	TGTGCCAGCAGCGACAGGACAGGGTCTGAAAAACTGTTTTTT	CASSDRTGSEKLFF
TRBV6-1	many	TRBJ2-5	-	TGTGCCAGCAGTGAGGGGCGGTACCAAGAGACCCAGTACTTC	CASSEGRYQETQYF
TRBV10-1	-	TRBJ2-1	-	TGCGCCAGCAGCCTTAGAAGGGACTCCTACAATGAGCAGTTCTTC	CASSLRRDSYNEQFF
TRBV7-2	-	TRBJ2-5	-	TGTGCCAGCAGTTACTCGGTTGTGGAGGAGACCCAGTACTTC	CASSYSVVEETQYF
TRBV6-4	-	TRBJ2-3	-	TGTGCCAGCAGTGACGGGGAGGATACGCAGTATTTT	CASSDGEDTQYF
TRBV19	-	TRBJ1-4	TRBD1	TGTGCCAGTAGTATCTCAGGGGGCGAAGAAAAACTGTTTTTT	CASSISGGEEKLFF
TRBV20-1	-	TRBJ2-5	TRBD2	TGCAGTGCACCGGGAGGTGAAGAGACCCAGTACTTC	CSAPGGEETQYF
TRBV29-1	-	TRBJ1-4	-	TGCAGCGTTTTAGAGGGAGGGGATGAAAAACTGTTTTTT	CSVLEGGDEKLFF
TRBV7-2	-	TRBJ2-7	-	TGTGCCAGCAGCTTAGGGGCAGACTACGAGCAGTACTTC	CASSLGADYEQYF
TRBV2	-	TRBJ1-2	TRBD1	TGTGCCAACATCGCCAGACAGGGGCAAGGCTACACCTTC	CANIARQGQGYTF
TRBV7-9	many	TRBJ2-7	-	TGTGCCAGCAGCGGATTGGAGACAGCGTACGAGCAGTACTTC	CASSGLETAYEQYF
TRBV2	once	TRBJ1-2	-	TGTGCCAGCAGTGAGGGGGTGGGCTATGGCTACACCTTC	CASSEGVGYGYTF
TRBV7-6	many	TRBJ2-5	-	TGTGCCAGCAGCTATAGACAGAACTTAGAGACCCAGTACTTC	CASSYRQNLETQYF
TRBV5-1	few	TRBJ2-3	TRBD2	TGCGCCAGCACTAGGGCCCCAAGCGGGAGGACAGATACGCAGTATTTT	CASTRAPSGRTDTQYF
TRBV9	-	TRBJ2-1	-	TGTGCCAGCAGCGACGACAATGAGCAGTTCTTC	CASSDDNEQFF
TRBV3-1	-	TRBJ1-2	-	TGTGCCAGCAGCCAAGATCGCGAGTTAGCTAACTATGGCTACACCTTC	CASSQDRELANYGYTF
TRBV7-9	many	TRBJ2-1	-	TGTGCCAGCAGCTTCATCGGGGTCGGGGGCAATGAGCAGTTCTTC	CASSFIGVGGNEQFF
TRBV5-1	many	TRBJ2-3	TRBD2	TGCGCCAGCAGCTCCCACGAGACTAGCGTAACAGATACGCAGTATTTT	CASSSHETSVTDTQYF
TRBV7-8	many	TRBJ1-1	-	TGTGCCAGCAGCCTCGATTGGACAAAAACGGGGAACACTGAAGCTTTCTTT	CASSLDWTKTGNTEAFF
TRBV29-1	-	TRBJ1-1	TRBD1	TGCAGCGTAACAGGGGGGACCACTGAAGCTTTCTTT	CSVTGGTTEAFF
TRBV14	-	TRBJ2-4	-	TGTGCCAGCAGCCAAGGTGTCATTGGCATTCAGTACTTC	CASSQGVIGIQYF
TRBV20-1	few	TRBJ1-5	TRBD1	TGCAGTGCTAGAGTAAGGGGGCGCGGGAGCAATCAGCCCCAGCATTTT	CSARVRGRGSNQPQHF
TRBV5-6	-	TRBJ2-3	TRBD2	TGTGCCAGCAGCTTTGGGACTAGCTTGGTTTTGACAGATACGCAGTATTTT	CASSFGTSLVLTDTQYF
TRBV6-4	many	TRBJ1-1	-	TGTGCCAGCAGTAAGACAGAGAACACTGAAGCTTTCTTT	CASSKTENTEAFF
TRBV24-1	-	TRBJ2-1	TRBD2	TGTGCCACCAGTGATTTGGGGAGCGGGAGCTCCTACAATGAGCAGTTCTTC	CATSDLGSGSSYNEQFF
TRBV19	-	TRBJ1-5	TRBD1	TGTGCCAGTTCCAAGACAGGGGGGTGGCCCCAGCATTTT	CASSKTGGWPQHF
TRBV7-3	many	TRBJ2-1	-	TGTGCCAGCAGCTTAACGGAGAGGGGAGGTGAGCAGTTCTTC	CASSLTERGGEQFF
TRBV4-1	-	TRBJ1-1	TRBD1	TGCGCCAGCGGGCGGGGGACAGGGGGCGCGTTTGAAGCTTTCTTT	CASGRGTGGAFEAFF